What follows describes a single TCR beta chain. CDR3 size: 14 residues. Germline CDR1 is MNHEY and CDR2 is SVGAGI. Trimming removed 7 bases from V and 6 bases from J, with 15 bases in between. As processed by the authors: Cell counts per sample came from amplifying reference gene primers. The repertoire was sequenced with immunoSEQ multiplex PCR; TCRdb's copy has only in-frame clones and lacks some. V and J calls and clone size are given by that table; D and trimming were obtained from the DNA. The profile covers about 36,000 clones, with 90% appearing a single time and around 4.8% taken by the ten largest. These data come from a study of blood T cell repertoires in COVID-19. Across the whole study: Acute and convalescent COVID-19 specimens originated in the United States, Italy and Spain. Sample material is recorded as cDNA or gDNA derived from T cells, B-cell-depleted T cells, or PBMCs.

The sequence came from a human donor in a cohort sampled during active COVID-19. Material for sequencing was peripheral blood. V usage is TRBV6-5 and J usage is TRBJ2-2; D might be TRBD2 (6 bases). CDR3 sequence: CASKGTSVAGELFF. CDR3 nucleotides: TGTGCCAGCAAAGGGACTTCGGTGGCCGGGGAGCTGTTTTTT.